The source of this T cell receptor (beta chain) is a study of shared clonotypes between healthy human individuals. Overall study: Ranging from 18 to 49 in age, donors were two women and three men.

Samples underwent the assay at deep level. Sequencing used immunoSEQ multiplex PCR; TCRdb keeps in-frame clones, though not all of them. The data hold about 2.4 million clones, with roughly 93% observed a single time. The authors divided CD4+ cells into CD45RA+ naive and CD45RA-negative memory subsets. The CDR3 contains 16 residues. V shed 3 bases and J shed 4 bases, with 16 bases lying between them. Germline V CDR1 and CDR2: MDHEN, SYDVKM. The chain combines TRBV28 with TRBJ2-1; either TRBD1 or TRBD2 may fit D (5 bases each). The sequence was collected from a man aged 18-30 years in good health. Some clones in this sample may be carry-over from other donors' samples. The sequenced sample was naive CD4+ T cells from PBMCs. Subset meaning: CD45RA+ positively selected. CDR3 sequence (DNA): TGTGCCAGCAGTTTCGGGACCCCCTTAATTTACAATGAGCAGTTCTTC. Its translation is CASSFGTPLIYNEQFF.